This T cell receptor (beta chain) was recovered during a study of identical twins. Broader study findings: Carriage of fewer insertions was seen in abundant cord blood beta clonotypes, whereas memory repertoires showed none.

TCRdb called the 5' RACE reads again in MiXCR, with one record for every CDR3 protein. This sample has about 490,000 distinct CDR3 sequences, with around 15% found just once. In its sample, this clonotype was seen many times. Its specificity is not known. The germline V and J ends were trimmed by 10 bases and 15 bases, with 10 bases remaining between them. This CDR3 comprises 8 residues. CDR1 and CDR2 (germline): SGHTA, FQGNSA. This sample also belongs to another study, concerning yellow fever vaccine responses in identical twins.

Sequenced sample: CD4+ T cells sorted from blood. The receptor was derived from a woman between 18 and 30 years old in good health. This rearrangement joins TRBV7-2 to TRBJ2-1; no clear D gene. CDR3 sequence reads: CAILFPFF. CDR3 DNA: TGTGCCATCCTTTTCCCGTTCTTC.